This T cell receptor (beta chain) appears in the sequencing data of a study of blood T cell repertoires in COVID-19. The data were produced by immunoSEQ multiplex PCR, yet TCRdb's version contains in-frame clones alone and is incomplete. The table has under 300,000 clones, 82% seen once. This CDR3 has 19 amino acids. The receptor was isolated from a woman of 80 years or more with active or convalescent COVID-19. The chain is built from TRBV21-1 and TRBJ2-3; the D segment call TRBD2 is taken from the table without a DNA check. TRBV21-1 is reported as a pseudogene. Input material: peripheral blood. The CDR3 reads CASSKVGTSGRVGTDTQYF. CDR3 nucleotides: TGTGCCAGCAGCAAAGTCGGGACTAGCGGGAGGGTCGGCACAGATACGCAGTATTTT.